This T cell receptor beta chain was found in a study of cytomegalovirus exposure and HLA in healthy donors. The PCR employed 60 Vbeta primers together with 13 Jbeta primers. Under the authors' procedure: In a later analysis, approximately 80 million unique TCR beta chains included roughly 11 million shared by two or more donors. Assay used: immunoSEQ multiplex PCR; TCRdb lists only in-frame clones, some missing. V and J calls and clone size are as listed in that table; D and trimming were resolved from the DNA. The repertoire has 100,000 to 150,000 clones, about 74% of them found once; the top ten carry 0.75% to 0.95%. This clone was picked up a small number of times. Per the germline V gene, CDR1 is SGHRS and CDR2 is YFSETQ. Trimming shortened V by 4 bases and J by 0 bases, and 19 bases separated the two germline ends. The CDR3 loop spans 17 amino acids.

The receptor comes from a woman in her sixties in good health and CMV-seronegative. The chain couples TRBV5-1 to TRBJ1-1; no firm D call. What was sequenced was PBMCs. For the CDR3, the DNA is TGCGCCAGCAGCGGACGGGATCTTGGGATGGTGAACACTGAAGCTTTCTTT. As protein: CASSGRDLGMVNTEAFF.